This T cell receptor beta chain was sequenced in a study of control samples from healthy donors and cancer patients. The CDR3 spans 12 residues. The V end lost 7 bases, the J end lost 5 bases, and 10 bases lay between the germline ends. Per germline, CDR1 SEHNR and CDR2 FQNEAQ (reference sequence). Some clones are missing from TCRdb's copy, which holds only in-frame ones; the method was immunoSEQ multiplex PCR. The data show around 180,000 clones, 94% seen once. Sequencing input: blood. The TCR sequence derives from a woman aged 18-29 years in good health. The chain carries TRBV7-9 and TRBJ2-3, with D unclear. CDR3 amino acids: CASTPLKDTQYF. CDR3 DNA sequence: TGTGCCAGCACCCCCCTAAAAGATACGCAGTATTTT.